These 12 T cell receptor beta chains were sequenced from one sample in a study of shared clonotypes between healthy human individuals (dated by TCRdb to 2020 to 2022). Receptor libraries were prepared by the immunoSEQ multiplex PCR assay. The table comes from immuneACCESS by way of TCRdb, which keeps in-frame sequences with V and J called. Part of the clones is missing from these tables; in studies checked, under half for an unresolved V gene and the rest for unknown reasons. The table for this sample lists over a million clones; roughly 96% of them were counted only once. Together, the top ten hold approximately 1.1% of the sample. Source material: naive CD4+ T cells sorted from blood. According to the study, the label for this sample's cell subset or site signals: CD45RA+ positively selected. Receptors were obtained from a young man in good health.

V gene TRBV5-4 combines with J gene TRBJ1-1, with TRBD1 identical over 9 bases. The CDR3 is 13 amino acids. The germline V gene encodes CDR1 SGHNT and CDR2 YYREEE (reference sequence). J gave up 10 bases and V 4 bases, and 8 bases lay outside the gene matches. The CDR3 sequence: CASSGGQGVVAFF. CDR3 sequence (DNA): TGTGCCAGCAGCGGGGGACAGGGAGTTGTAGCTTTCTTT.

The CDR3 nucleotides read TGTGCCAGCAGTTATTACAGGGAAAACACTGAAGCTTTCTTT. Translating it yields CASSYYRENTEAFF. The chain carries TRBV6-5 and TRBJ1-1; possibly TRBD1 for D (6 bases). CDR3 length: 14 amino acids. The ends were cut back, 3 bases at V and 2 bases at J, with 10 bases in the middle. Germline lookup yields CDR1 MNHEY and CDR2 SVGAGI.

The chain is built from TRBV18 and TRBJ2-3, with D possibly being TRBD1 or TRBD2 (6 bases each). V dropped 4 bases and J dropped 0 bases, with 20 bases sitting between them. The CDR3 is 18 residues long. Germline CDR1 and CDR2: KGHSH and LQKENI. The CDR3 DNA sequence: TGTGCCAGCTCACTTCGCCCATCCTCGGGGGCTAGCACAGATACGCAGTATTTT. Amino acids: CASSLRPSSGASTDTQYF.

This chain joins TRBV7-9 and TRBJ2-1; 7 nucleotides align to TRBD2. This CDR3 comprises 16 residues. Trimming at V came to 5 bases and at J to 16 bases, leaving 23 bases not matched to a gene. CDR1 and CDR2 from the germline V gene are SEHNR and FQNEAQ (reference sequence). The CDR3, as DNA: TGTGCCAGCAGCCCCCTGGGAGGGGCTCCCATTACCGGCCAATTCTTC. Residues: CASSPLGGAPITGQFF.

This clone showed up just once. This same CDR3 is encoded by further DNA sequences in the sample. The chain recombines TRBV5-1 with TRBJ2-5, with a weak D call TRBD2 (6 bases). V lost 1 base to trimming and J lost 2 bases, with 9 bases between them. There are 14 residues in the CDR3. Germline V gene lookup returns CDR1 SGHRS and CDR2 YFSETQ. CDR3 protein: CASSLLGRQETQYF. The CDR3 coding sequence is TGCGCCAGCAGCTTGTTGGGGAGGCAAGAGACCCAGTACTTC.

The chain recombines TRBV2 with TRBJ2-7; D possibly corresponds to TRBD1 (6 bases). The CDR3 loop spans 15 amino acids. CDR1 SNHLY and CDR2 FYNNEI come from the germline V gene. V was trimmed by 7 bases and J by 1 base, leaving 17 bases between them. The CDR3 here is CASTPLRGQSYEQYF. CDR3 nucleotides: TGTGCCAGCACCCCATTGAGAGGACAGTCCTACGAGCAGTACTTC.

The V gene is TRBV7-2, the J gene TRBJ2-5; D not certain. V lost 5 bases and J 2 bases, leaving 9 bases between the germline ends. The germline V gene encodes CDR1 SGHTA and CDR2 FQGNSA. The CDR3 contains 13 residues. CDR3 amino acids: CASSPSVQETQYF. The CDR3 DNA reads as TGTGCCAGCAGCCCCTCGGTTCAAGAGACCCAGTACTTC.

This sequence joins TRBV5-1 and TRBJ2-5; D is perhaps TRBD2 (5 bases). The CDR3 runs to 14 residues. V was trimmed by 0 bases and J by 5 bases, leaving 11 bases between them. Germline V lookup: CDR1 SGHRS, CDR2 YFSETQ. Here the CDR3 reads CASSLAGLDETQYF. In DNA, the CDR3 is TGCGCCAGCAGCTTGGCGGGGTTGGACGAGACCCAGTACTTC.

On this clone: The sample has other DNA sequences that encode this CDR3 too. The rearrangement uses TRBV5-1 and TRBJ2-1, with unresolved D. The CDR3 consists of 12 residues. The germline V gene has CDR1 SGHRS and CDR2 YFSETQ. With 1 base removed from V and 7 bases from J, the gap between germline ends came to 6 bases. In DNA form, the CDR3 reads TGCGCCAGCAGCTTGAGTCTGAATGAGCAGTTCTTC. This translates into CASSLSLNEQFF. The variable domain in full, with the rest retrieved from reference TRBV5-1 and TRBJ2-1, is KAGVTQTPRYLIKTRGQQVTLSCSPISGHRSVSWYQQTPGQGLQFLFEYFSETQRNKGNFPGRFSGRQFSNSRSEMNVSTLELGDSALYLCASSLSLNEQFFGPGTRLTVL.

A word on this clone: At the DNA level, this CDR3 is encoded by other sequences in the same sample as well. The V and J genes are TRBV11-2 and TRBJ2-7; 10 bases are shared with TRBD2. The J segment lost 4 bases and the V segment lost 5 bases, leaving 2 bases of the junction unmatched. CDR3 length: 13 amino acids. CDR1 is SGHAT and CDR2 is FQNNGV in the germline V gene. CDR3 sequence (DNA): TGTGCCAGCAGCCCTAGCGGGAGATACGAGCAGTACTTC. Translated, it gives CASSPSGRYEQYF. The whole variable domain, filled in from reference TRBV11-2 and TRBJ2-7, reads EAGVAQSPRYKIIEKRQSVAFWCNPISGHATLYWYQQILGQGPKLLIQFQNNGVVDDSQLPKDRFSAERLKGVDSTLKIQPAKLEDSAVYLCASSPSGRYEQYFGPGTRLTVT.

The CDR3, as DNA: TGTGCCAGCAGCTCAACCCACCAAGCGGGAGACTACAATGAGCAGTTCTTC. As protein: CASSSTHQAGDYNEQFF. The J gene is TRBJ2-1, the V gene TRBV12-1; the table's D call of TRBD2 was not tested on the DNA. TRBV12-1 is reported as a pseudogene. The CDR3 is 17 amino acids.

This clone appeared once. The chain joins TRBV6-1 to TRBJ1-5, with D possibly being TRBD1 (5 bases). The ends were cut back, 6 bases at V and 2 bases at J, with 8 bases in the middle. The CDR3 length is 13 residues. CDR1 and CDR2 from the germline V gene are MNHNS and SASEGT. The CDR3 sequence is CASSRVGNQPQHF. DNA of the CDR3: TGTGCCAGCAGCAGGGTAGGCAATCAGCCCCAGCATTTT.